The rows below give T cell receptor beta chains drawn from one sample of a study of shared clonotypes between healthy human individuals. Using immunoSEQ multiplex PCR, the repertoire was profiled, and TCRdb retains in-frame clones only, with some absent. The data contain about 2 million clones, 95% of them seen just once; the ten biggest clones take up approximately 0.13%. Sequencing was carried out using naive CD4+ T cells sorted from blood. The receptors were gathered from a man aged 18 to 35 in good health. The CDR3 runs from the conserved cysteine through the conserved F or W. A D gene is named only where the DNA matches it firmly. Clone size, where shown, is once, few, many, or a class for clones that have expanded.

TRBJ1-2 | . | . | TRBV5-4 | TGTGCCAGCAGCTCAGGACCGTCCAACTATGGCTACACCTTC | CASSSGPSNYGYTF
TRBJ1-5 | TRBD1 | . | TRBV27 | TGTGCCAGCAGTTCCGCAGGGGGAATTAGCAATCAGCCCCAGCATTTT | CASSSAGGISNQPQHF
TRBJ2-7 | TRBD2 | . | TRBV6-6 | TGTGCCAGCAGCCCCCAACTAGCGGGGTCCTACGAGCAGTACTTC | CASSPQLAGSYEQYF
TRBJ2-7 | . | . | TRBV7-3 | TGTGCCAGCAGCCCTCAGGGGTGGGGCCCCTACGAGCAGTACTTC | CASSPQGWGPYEQYF
TRBJ2-1 | TRBD2 | . | TRBV7-9 | TGTGCCAGCAGCACGATAGCGGGATCCTACAATGAGCAGTTCTTC | CASSTIAGSYNEQFF
TRBJ2-7 | TRBD1 | . | TRBV7-9 | TGTGCCAGCAGCTTAGGGGACAGGAAAAGCTCCTACGAGCAGTACTTC | CASSLGDRKSSYEQYF
TRBJ1-1 | . | . | TRBV7-2 | TGTGCCAGCAGCCGATTGAACACTGAAGCTTTCTTT | CASSRLNTEAFF
TRBJ1-5 | . | . | TRBV18 | TGTGCCAGCCAGGGACAAATCGACAATCAGCCCCAGCATTTT | CASQGQIDNQPQHF
TRBJ2-7 | TRBD2 | . | TRBV5-4 | TGTGCCAGCAGCTTGTCCGGGAGGGTCCACGAGCAGTACTTC | CASSLSGRVHEQYF
TRBJ1-1 | . | . | TRBV28 | TGTGCCAGCAGCCAGGACAGAACTCCTTTCTTT | CASSQDRTPFF
TRBJ1-2 | . | . | TRBV5-6 | TGTGCCAGCAGCTTGGAGGATAACTACTATGGCTACACCTTC | CASSLEDNYYGYTF
TRBJ2-7 | . | . | TRBV7-9 | TGTGCCAGCAGCTTTGGCGGGACAGCGAGCTCCTACGAGCAGTACTTC | CASSFGGTASSYEQYF
TRBJ2-1 | . | . | TRBV11-2 | TGTGCCAGCGGTTACAGACGTCTGGGGTTGTACAATGAGCAGTTCTTC | CASGYRRLGLYNEQFF
TRBJ1-5 | TRBD1 | . | TRBV19 | TGTGCCAGTCATGGACAGGGTGGCAATCAGCCCCAGCATTTT | CASHGQGGNQPQHF
TRBJ1-2 | . | . | TRBV2 | TGTGCCAGCAGGCCTGACCCCAACTATGGCTACACCTTC | CASRPDPNYGYTF
TRBJ1-6 | . | . | TRBV10-3 | TGTGCCATCAGCAACCTCTCCAATTCACCCCTCCACTTT | CAISNLSNSPLHF
TRBJ2-7 | . | . | TRBV10-1 | TGCGCCAGCAGTGAGTCAGACGGGAGTATCAACGAGCAGTACTTC | CASSESDGSINEQYF
TRBJ1-4 | . | . | TRBV29-1 | TGCAGCGTTGAATGGGGCAGAGCAACTAATGAAAAACTGTTTTTT | CSVEWGRATNEKLFF
TRBJ1-1 | . | . | TRBV11-2 | TGTGCCAGCAGCTTATATGCGGGGGGCGTAACTGAAGCTTTCTTT | CASSLYAGGVTEAFF
TRBJ2-5 | TRBD1 | . | TRBV11-2 | TGTGCCAGCAGCTCGACAGGGGGACTCACCCAGTACTTC | CASSSTGGLTQYF
TRBJ1-1 | . | . | TRBV18 | TGTGCCAGCTCACCACCGGAGGGGAGGACTGAAGCTTTCTTT | CASSPPEGRTEAFF
TRBJ1-2 | . | . | TRBV29-1 | TGCAGCGTTGCCGACAAAACCTATGGCTACACCTTC | CSVADKTYGYTF
TRBJ2-1 | . | . | TRBV7-2 | TGTGCCAGCAGTCTCTTCAATGAGCAGTTCTTC | CASSLFNEQFF
TRBJ1-2 | . | . | TRBV6-5 | TGTGCCAGCAGTTACTCCGGGTTTGCTGGCTACACCTTC | CASSYSGFAGYTF
TRBJ2-1 | TRBD2 | many | TRBV2 | TGTGCCAGCAGCTGGACTAGCGGAACGAATGAGCAGTTCTTC | CASSWTSGTNEQFF
TRBJ2-7 | . | . | TRBV2 | TGTGCCAGCGCTGATGACGTCTCAAGCTCCTACGAGCAGTACTTC | CASADDVSSSYEQYF
TRBJ1-4 | TRBD1 | once | TRBV6-1 | TGTGCCAGCAGTGAAGTCGATAGGACAGGGGGCTTTGAAAAACTGTTTTTT | CASSEVDRTGGFEKLFF
TRBJ1-6 | . | . | TRBV19 | TGTGCCAGTACAATGGGTGAGACAGTGAATTCACCCCTCCACTTT | CASTMGETVNSPLHF
TRBJ2-1 | TRBD2 | . | TRBV7-7 | TGTGCTAGCAGCCCCGGGACTAGCGGGAGCAGGCAGTTCTTC | CASSPGTSGSRQFF
TRBJ2-7 | TRBD1 | . | TRBV5-1 | TGCGCCAGCAGCTTGGCAGGGGACAGGGCTTCGTACGAGCAGTACTTC | CASSLAGDRASYEQYF
TRBJ1-6 | . | . | TRBV5-8 | TGTGCCAGCGGAATCCTGTATAATTCACCCCTCCACTTT | CASGILYNSPLHF
TRBJ1-2 | TRBD1 | once | TRBV6-4 | TGTGCCAGCAGCCAGACAGGGGGAATTTCTGGCTACACCTTC | CASSQTGGISGYTF
TRBJ2-2 | . | . | TRBV9 | TGTGCCAGCAGCGTAGATGGGGTGGTTACCGGGGAGCTGTTTTTT | CASSVDGVVTGELFF
TRBJ1-6 | . | . | TRBV15 | TGTGCCACCAGCAGGAAGGACGGAGAGGATTCACCCCTCCACTTT | CATSRKDGEDSPLHF
TRBJ1-2 | . | . | TRBV30 | TGTGCCTGGAGTGTACCGTCGGCAGGCCACTATGGCTACACCTTC | CAWSVPSAGHYGYTF
TRBJ2-3 | . | . | TRBV7-8 | TGTGCCAGCAGCCGATTTAGCCAAAATACAGATACGCAGTATTTT | CASSRFSQNTDTQYF
TRBJ2-2 | . | . | TRBV19 | TGTGCCAGTAGTATTGGTGGGACCGGGGAGCTGTTTTTT | CASSIGGTGELFF